Listed here are 27 T cell receptor beta chains from one sample, sequenced in a study of patients and donors after allogeneic stem cell transplantation. TCRdb recomputed calls from the RT-PCR reads with MiXCR, one row per CDR3 protein. This sample has approximately 410,000 distinct CDR3 sequences; 16% occur once, and the top ten carry 6.5% to 7.5%. The sample taken for sequencing was blood, either unsorted or a sorted T cell fraction (not recorded which). Receptor source: a human donor who was either an allogeneic HSCT recipient or a stem cell or donor lymphocyte infusion donor (not recorded which). It is not recorded whose cells these are; they may come from a transplant donor.

This clonotype was counted at least ten times. This chain connects TRBV29-1 to TRBJ1-2, with D perhaps matching TRBD1 (5 bases). This CDR3 is built from 12 residues. Trimming took off 3 bases at V and 4 bases at J, with 9 bases between the two ends. Germline V gene data show CDR1 as SQVTM and CDR2 as ANQGSEA. This CDR3 reads CSVEGELYGYTF. CDR3 DNA sequence: TGCAGCGTTGAGGGGGAGCTCTATGGCTACACCTTC.

This clonotype was seen repeatedly, ten times or more. Here the CDR3 reads CASSWRDVTNTGELFF. Here the CDR3 DNA reads TGCGCCAGCAGCTGGCGGGACGTGACGAACACCGGGGAGCTGTTTTTT. This chain connects TRBV5-1 to TRBJ2-2, with a tentative D call TRBD2 (6 bases). Germline V gene sequence: CDR1 SGHRS, CDR2 YFSETQ. V dropped 3 bases and J dropped 0 bases, with 12 bases sitting between them. This CDR3 contains 16 residues.

The chain is built from TRBV6-2 or TRBV6-3 and TRBJ2-3; D is tentatively TRBD1 or TRBD2 (6 bases each). CDR1 and CDR2 (germline): MNHEY, SVGEGT. Trimming cost V 0 bases and J 4 bases, with 8 bases left between them. The CDR3 is 14 residues long. CDR3 bases: TGTGCCAGCAGTTACTCGGAGGGGGCAGATACGCAGTATTTT. Its protein product is CASSYSEGADTQYF.

The chain is built from TRBV9 and TRBJ2-3; D gene ambiguous. Trimming removed 0 bases from V and 0 bases from J, with 8 bases in between. CDR1 is SGDLS, CDR2 YYNGEE, per germline. This CDR3 is 15 amino acids long. The CDR3 sequence: CASSVGLASTDTQYF. Written as DNA, the CDR3 is TGTGCCAGCAGCGTAGGTCTCGCGAGCACAGATACGCAGTATTTT. Using reference TRBV9 and TRBJ2-3 for the parts outside the CDR3, the full variable domain is DSGVTQTPKHLITATGQRVTLRCSPRSGDLSVYWYQQSLDQGLQFLIQYYNGEERAKGNILERFSAQQFPDLHSELNLSSLELGDSALYFCASSVGLASTDTQYFGPGTRLTVL.

This rearrangement joins TRBV20-1 to TRBJ2-3, with D tentatively TRBD1 (6 bases). The germline V gene encodes CDR1 DFQATT and CDR2 SNEGSKA (reference sequence). The CDR3 is 15 residues long. V lost 0 bases, J lost 4 bases, and 14 bases lay in between. CDR3: CSARETWGRSDTQYF. The DNA for the CDR3 is TGCAGTGCTAGAGAAACCTGGGGGCGGTCAGATACGCAGTATTTT.

This chain links TRBV4-1 with TRBJ2-7, with D possibly being TRBD1 or TRBD2 (6 bases each). The germline CDR1 and CDR2 sequences are MGHRA and YSYEKL. The CDR3 consists of 16 residues. V shed 0 bases and J shed 0 bases, with 12 bases lying between them. This CDR3 is CASSQERGGSSYEQYF. As DNA, the CDR3 is TGCGCCAGCAGCCAAGAACGAGGGGGGTCCTCCTACGAGCAGTACTTC.

The chain couples TRBV29-1 to TRBJ1-5; D might be TRBD1 (6 bases). Germline V lookup: CDR1 SQVTM, CDR2 ANQGSEA. The CDR3 runs 14 residues. The V and J ends lost 3 bases and 4 bases respectively, with 13 bases between them. The CDR3 region is CSVDAGARNQPQHF. The CDR3 DNA follows: TGCAGCGTTGACGCGGGGGCAAGGAATCAGCCCCAGCATTTT. Full variable domain (rest looked up from reference TRBV29-1 and TRBJ1-5): SAVISQKPSRDICQRGTSLTIQCQVDSQVTMMFWYRQQPGQSLTLIATANQGSEATYESGFVIDKFPISRPNLTFSTLTVSNMSPEDSSIYLCSVDAGARNQPQHFGDGTRLSIL.

This clonotype was counted only a few times. V and J are TRBV18 and TRBJ2-2; D ambiguous. With 0 bases removed from V and 0 bases from J, the gap between germline ends came to 17 bases. The CDR3 runs to 19 residues. Germline V CDR1 and CDR2: KGHSH, LQKENI. This chain's CDR3 is CASSPPVNLNAANTGELFF. The CDR3 DNA reads as TGTGCCAGCTCACCACCGGTCAACCTAAACGCCGCGAACACCGGGGAGCTGTTTTTT.

At least ten counts were recorded for this clonotype. The rearrangement joins TRBV7-9 to TRBJ1-2; the D is unclear. Trimming removed 0 bases at V and 2 bases at J, with 7 bases between. This CDR3 has 14 amino acids. CDR1 is SEHNR, CDR2 FQNEAQ, per germline (reference sequence). The CDR3: CASSLAVLNYGYTF. Here the CDR3 DNA reads TGTGCCAGCAGCTTAGCGGTCTTAAACTATGGCTACACCTTC.

A few counts support this clonotype. The chain joins TRBV7-9 to TRBJ2-3, with D perhaps matching TRBD1 (6 bases). Trimming shortened V by 5 bases and J by 0 bases, and 9 bases separated the two germline ends. Germline V gene data show CDR1 as SEHNR and CDR2 as FQNEAQ (reference sequence). This CDR3 contains 14 residues. CDR3 loop: CASSPGQSTDTQYF. The CDR3 DNA reads as TGTGCCAGCAGCCCGGGACAAAGCACAGATACGCAGTATTTT.

V is TRBV3-1 and J is TRBJ2-7; D is undetermined. This CDR3 has 13 amino acids. Germline V gene data show CDR1 as LGHDT and CDR2 as YNNKEL (reference sequence). V was pared by 4 bases and J by 2 bases, with 9 bases between. CDR3 DNA: TGTGCCAGCAGCCCCCCATTGGCCTACGAGCAGTACTTC. Its translation is CASSPPLAYEQYF.

This clonotype was found a few times. The V gene is TRBV12-3 or TRBV12-4, the J gene TRBJ1-2; 8 bases fit TRBD1. V was pared by 5 bases and J by 5 bases, with 10 bases of the junction left unmatched. The CDR3 consists of 15 residues. The CDR3 spells CASSARDRRKYGYTF. The CDR3 nucleotides read TGTGCCAGCAGTGCCCGGGACAGGAGAAAGTATGGCTACACCTTC.

This clonotype was counted between two and nine times. The V gene is TRBV24-1, the J gene TRBJ2-7; 11 bases align to TRBD2. CDR1 and CDR2 (germline): KGHDR, SFDVKD. CDR3 length: 17 amino acids. V was pared by 5 bases and J by 3 bases, with 11 bases of the junction left unmatched. The CDR3 protein is CATSAGTSGRPNYEQYF. Here the CDR3 DNA reads TGTGCCACCAGTGCGGGTACTAGCGGGAGACCTAACTACGAGCAGTACTTC.

This chain links TRBV2 with TRBJ1-2; 8 bases match TRBD1. The CDR3 length is 13 residues. V was clipped by 4 bases and J by 4 bases; unmatched bases: 2. In germline, CDR1 is SNHLY, CDR2 FYNNEI. The CDR3 DNA reads TGTGCCAGCAGTGCGGACAGGGTCTATGGCTACACCTTC. Translation gives CASSADRVYGYTF.

This clonotype showed up many times. This chain links TRBV4-1 with TRBJ2-1, with D unclear. The CDR3 loop spans 13 amino acids. Trimming took 4 bases from V and 4 from J, leaving 8 bases between them. Germline-derived CDR1 and CDR2 are MGHRA and YSYEKL. The CDR3 DNA follows: TGCGCCAGCAGCCCTTTACATTACAATGAGCAGTTCTTC. It yields the protein CASSPLHYNEQFF.

The chain uses TRBV11-3 and TRBJ1-1, with TRBD1 as a possible D gene (5 bases). Looked up from germline, CDR1 is SGHNT and CDR2 is YENEEA. Trimming took 1 base from V and 3 from J, leaving 18 bases between them. CDR3 size: 17 residues. Here the CDR3 reads CASSLGAGRKRDTEAFF. The CDR3 nucleotides are TGTGCCAGCAGCTTAGGCGCAGGGCGAAAACGTGACACTGAAGCTTTCTTT.

In this sample, this clonotype turned up a few times. V and J are TRBV1 and TRBJ2-3. TRBV1 is flagged as a pseudogene. The CDR3 is 13 amino acids. The CDR3 sequence: CTSSHQLSHTQYF. In nucleotides, the CDR3 is TGCACCAGCAGCCACCAACTATCCCATACGCAGTATTTT.

This clonotype was seen at least ten times. J is TRBJ1-1 and V is TRBV20-1; D is ambiguous. V lost 2 bases, J lost 7 bases, and 5 bases lay in between. Germline CDR1 reads DFQATT; CDR2 reads SNEGSKA (reference sequence). The CDR3 spans 10 residues. The CDR3: CSARLGEAFF. CDR3 nucleotides: TGCAGTGCTAGATTGGGTGAAGCTTTCTTT.

This clonotype showed up many times. The CDR3 nucleotides read TGTGCCAGCAGCTTAGGGGTAGGCGGGTACGAGCAGTACTTC. Translated, it gives CASSLGVGGYEQYF. The chain joins TRBV7-2 to TRBJ2-7, with a weak D call TRBD2 (5 bases). Trimming cost V 1 base and J 4 bases, with 11 bases left between them. Germline CDR1 and CDR2: SGHTA and FQGNSA. This CDR3 spans 14 amino acids.

Only a few counts were recorded for this clonotype. This chain connects TRBV5-1 to TRBJ2-7, with D maybe TRBD1 (6 bases). Per the germline V gene, CDR1 is SGHRS and CDR2 is YFSETQ. V shed 6 bases and J shed 5 bases, with 18 bases lying between them. This CDR3 region has 14 residues. CDR3 nucleotide sequence: TGCGCCAGCACGAAGTCCAGGGGACGTGACGAGCAGTACTTC. Protein sequence: CASTKSRGRDEQYF.

Ten or more counts support this clonotype. CDR3 loop: CASSPRTGSGANVLTF. The CDR3 coding sequence is TGTGCCAGCTCACCGCGGACAGGGAGTGGGGCCAACGTCCTGACTTTC. The chain recombines TRBV18 with TRBJ2-6; TRBD1 matches at 8 bases. CDR1 is KGHSH and CDR2 is LQKENI in the germline V gene. The V gene end was trimmed by 3 bases and the J gene end by 3 bases; junction bases not matched to a gene: 4. This CDR3 has 16 amino acids.

This rearrangement joins TRBV20-1 to TRBJ2-7; perhaps TRBD2 as D (6 bases). With 6 bases removed from V and 3 bases from J, the gap between germline ends came to 18 bases. The CDR3 totals 14 residues. Germline CDR1 reads DFQATT; CDR2 reads SNEGSKA (reference sequence). The CDR3: CSASTQGLRYEQYF. CDR3 in DNA: TGCAGTGCAAGTACCCAGGGACTCCGCTACGAGCAGTACTTC.

The V gene is TRBV6-2 or TRBV6-3, the J gene TRBJ1-2; weak D call: TRBD1 (6 bases). The ends were cut back, 3 bases at V and 2 bases at J, with 16 bases in the middle. Looked up from germline, CDR1 is MNHEY and CDR2 is SVGEGT. This CDR3 is 16 amino acids long. CDR3 region: CASSYPTQGSNYGYTF. Written as DNA, the CDR3 is TGTGCCAGCAGTTATCCGACACAGGGTTCCAACTATGGCTACACCTTC.

The CDR3 protein is CASQNGGLGYTF. The CDR3 DNA sequence: TGTGCCAGTCAAAACGGGGGGCTTGGCTACACCTTC. V gene TRBV28 combines with J gene TRBJ1-2, with D tentatively TRBD1 (6 bases). V was clipped by 9 bases and J by 7 bases, with 15 bases between them. Germline CDR1 MDHEN, CDR2 SYDVKM. The CDR3 totals 12 residues.

The rearrangement uses TRBV6-5 and TRBJ2-1; TRBD2 aligns across 13 bases. The germline V gene encodes CDR1 MNHEY and CDR2 SVGAGI. Unmatched junction bases numbered 4, after V lost 2 bases and J lost 9 bases. The CDR3 contains 15 residues. The CDR3 here is CASSYGTSGNSEQFF. CDR3 DNA: TGTGCCAGCAGTTACGGGACTAGCGGGAACTCTGAGCAGTTCTTC.

The rearrangement uses TRBV30 and TRBJ2-3, with 12 bases that match TRBD2. Germline V CDR1 and CDR2: GTSNPN, SVGIG (reference sequence). This CDR3 has 20 amino acids. The V gene end was trimmed by 3 bases and the J gene end by 7 bases; junction bases not matched to a gene: 23. CDR3 sequence (DNA): TGTGCCTGGAGGACAGGACCTGGACTAGCGGGATCGGCCAGGAGGAATACGCAGTATTTT. This gives the protein CAWRTGPGLAGSARRNTQYF.

The gene calls are TRBV4-1 and TRBJ2-4; no clear D gene. From germline, CDR1 is MGHRA and CDR2 YSYEKL. Between the trimmed V and J ends, which lost 1 base and 0 bases, there was a span of 7 bases. CDR3 size: 15 residues. The CDR3 region has the DNA TGCGCCAGCAGCCAAGTGATACTAGCCAAAAACATTCAGTACTTC. It translates to CASSQVILAKNIQYF.